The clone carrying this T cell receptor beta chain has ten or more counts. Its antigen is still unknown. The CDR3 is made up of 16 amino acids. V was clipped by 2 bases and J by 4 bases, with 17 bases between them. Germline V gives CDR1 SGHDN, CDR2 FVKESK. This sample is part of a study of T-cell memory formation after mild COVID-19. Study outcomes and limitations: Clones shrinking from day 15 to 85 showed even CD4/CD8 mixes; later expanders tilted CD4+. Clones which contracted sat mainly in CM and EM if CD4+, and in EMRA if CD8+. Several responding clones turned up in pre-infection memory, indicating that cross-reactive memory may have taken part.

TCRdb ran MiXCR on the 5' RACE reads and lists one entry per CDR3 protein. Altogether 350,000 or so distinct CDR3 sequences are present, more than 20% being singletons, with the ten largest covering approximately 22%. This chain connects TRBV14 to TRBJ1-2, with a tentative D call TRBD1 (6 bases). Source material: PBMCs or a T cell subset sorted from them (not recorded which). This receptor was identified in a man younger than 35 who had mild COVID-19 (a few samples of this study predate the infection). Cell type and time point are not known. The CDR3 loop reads CASSQSKKQGFYGYTF. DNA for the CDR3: TGTGCCAGCAGCCAAAGCAAGAAACAGGGCTTCTATGGCTACACCTTC.